A single sample is the source of the 16 T cell receptor beta chains below, sequenced in a study of somatic mutations in cytotoxic T cells in rheumatoid arthritis (dated by TCRdb to about 2017). The library came from the immunoSEQ multiplex PCR assay. Not all clones reach the TCRdb copy of this immuneACCESS table, which keeps in-frame sequences only. Checked studies attribute under half of the gap to unresolved V genes and leave the rest unexplained. For this sample there are roughly 25,000 clones; 70% to 80% appear just once. The ten largest account for roughly a tenth of the sample. The material sequenced was CD8+ T cells sorted from blood. These receptors were collected from a woman younger than 35 in good health.

The chain is built from TRBV5-1 and TRBJ1-1, with D tentatively TRBD1 (6 bases). The V and J ends lost 3 bases and 0 bases respectively, with 9 bases between them. CDR1 SGHRS and CDR2 YFSETQ come from the germline V gene. The CDR3 is made up of 14 amino acids. The CDR3 here is CASSYRDMNTEAFF. The CDR3 DNA is TGCGCCAGCAGCTACAGGGACATGAACACTGAAGCTTTCTTT.

Only one count was recorded for this clone. The CDR3 reads CASSGYRGRTDTQYF. The CDR3 bases are TGTGCCAGCAGTGGATACAGGGGGCGCACAGATACGCAGTATTTT. V gene TRBV6-1 combines with J gene TRBJ2-3, with TRBD1 matching over 9 bases. Germline assignment: CDR1 MNHNS and CDR2 SASEGT. The CDR3 is 15 residues long. V shed 4 bases, J shed 1 base, and the junction held 3 bases outside the gene matches.

The chain links TRBV11-2 to TRBJ1-2; tentative D call: TRBD1 (6 bases). The CDR3 is 13 amino acids. Germline-derived CDR1 and CDR2 are SGHAT and FQNNGV. Trimming left V 4 bases short and J 4 bases short, with 10 bases between. The CDR3 nucleotides read TGTGCCAGCAGCTCCGGGACACTCTATGGCTACACCTTC. Its protein is CASSSGTLYGYTF.

This rearrangement joins TRBV30 to TRBJ2-3; no definite D call. The CDR3 is 16 amino acids. The V gene's germline CDR1 is GTSNPN and CDR2 SVGIG (reference sequence). V lost 0 bases, J lost 3 bases, and 16 bases lay in between. Here the CDR3 DNA reads TGTGCCTGGAGTGTATTATCAATAGATGTAACAGATACGCAGTATTTT. It encodes CAWSVLSIDVTDTQYF.

This clone was seen a few times. The rearrangement joins TRBV4-1 to TRBJ1-1; D is perhaps TRBD1 (6 bases). This CDR3 is 13 amino acids long. Trimming pared 1 base from V and 6 bases from J, leaving 9 bases between. The germline V gene encodes CDR1 MGHRA and CDR2 YSYEKL. For the CDR3, the DNA is TGCGCCAGCAGCCAAGTCGGGGGCTCTGAAGCTTTCTTT. Translated, it gives CASSQVGGSEAFF.

This chain joins TRBV4-1 and TRBJ1-1; 7 bases line up with TRBD1. Germline lookup yields CDR1 MGHRA and CDR2 YSYEKL. This CDR3 is built from 15 residues. V was clipped by 2 bases and J by 5 bases; unmatched bases: 8. This chain's CDR3 is CASSQKGGGGTEAFF. CDR3 DNA: TGCGCCAGCAGCCAAAAAGGGGGCGGGGGGACTGAAGCTTTCTTT.

The chain joins TRBV29-1 to TRBJ2-3, with 7 nucleotides matching TRBD2. The length of the CDR3 is 11 residues. The germline V gene encodes CDR1 SQVTM and CDR2 ANQGSEA. J lost 10 bases, V lost 4 bases, and 5 bases had no gene match. The CDR3 bases are TGCAGCGTTGGTGGGGAGGGCCCGCAGTATTTT. This encodes CSVGGEGPQYF.

The CDR3 coding sequence is TGTGCCAGCAGCTTAGATAGAGCGGGAGGGGACAATGAGCAGTTCTTC. This encodes CASSLDRAGGDNEQFF. The rearrangement links TRBV7-8 to TRBJ2-1; TRBD2 agrees at 10 bases. The germline gives CDR1 SGHVS, CDR2 FQNEAQ. CDR3 length equals 16 residues. The V gene end was trimmed by 1 base and the J gene end by 5 bases; junction bases not matched to a gene: 5.

The chain joins TRBV30 to TRBJ2-1; D is unclear. This CDR3 contains 12 residues. The ends were cut back, 3 bases at V and 10 bases at J, with 13 bases in the middle. The V gene's germline CDR1 is GTSNPN and CDR2 SVGIG (reference sequence). The CDR3 nucleotides read TGTGCCTGGAGCGGATCTATTGGGGAGCAGTTCTTC. Encoded protein: CAWSGSIGEQFF.

CDR3 sequence (DNA): TGTGCCAGCAGCGCAAGACTTTCCGATTACGAGCAGTACGTC. Amino acids: CASSARLSDYEQYV. The V and J genes are TRBV6-6 and TRBJ2-7, with D unclear. Germline CDR1 MNHNY, CDR2 SVGAGI (reference sequence). V was shortened by 6 bases and J by 4 bases, with 16 bases between the two germline ends. The CDR3 runs 14 residues.

The genes are TRBV13 and TRBJ2-1; the match to TRBD2 covers 9 bases. The germline V gene encodes CDR1 PRHDT and CDR2 FYEKMQ (reference sequence). There are 16 residues in the CDR3. Trimming at V came to 0 bases and at J to 2 bases, leaving 2 bases not matched to a gene. This chain's CDR3 is CASSLGPSGAYNEQFF. CDR3 nucleotides: TGTGCCAGCAGCTTAGGACCTAGCGGGGCCTACAATGAGCAGTTCTTC.

A few counts support this clone. The rearrangement links TRBV19 to TRBJ1-1; possibly TRBD1 for D (5 bases). Per the germline V gene, CDR1 is LNHDA and CDR2 is SQIVND (reference sequence). The CDR3 runs to 12 residues. V lost 6 bases to trimming and J lost 4 bases, with 9 bases between them. CDR3 sequence (DNA): TGTGCCAGTAGCGGGGGTCCCACTGAAGCTTTCTTT. It is translated as CASSGGPTEAFF.

V and J are TRBV5-3 and TRBJ2-1; 8 nucleotides agree with TRBD2. TRBV5-3 is reported as an ORF; its role is uncertain. There are 19 residues in the CDR3. J was trimmed by 3 bases and V by 1 base; bases with no gene match: 15. The CDR3 sequence is CARSLRRTSTGIGYNEQFF. DNA for the CDR3: TGTGCCAGAAGCTTGAGGAGGACTAGCACAGGGATCGGCTACAATGAGCAGTTCTTC.

The J gene is TRBJ1-1, the V gene TRBV11-2; D gene unclear. The germline V gene encodes CDR1 SGHAT and CDR2 FQNNGV. This CDR3 is 11 amino acids long. V dropped 1 base and J dropped 8 bases, with 5 bases sitting between them. The CDR3 nucleotides are TGTGCCAGCAGCTTAGTCCTGGAAGCTTTCTTT. Protein product: CASSLVLEAFF.

V gene TRBV9 combines with J gene TRBJ2-5; 7 positions agree with TRBD2. The CDR3 is 15 amino acids. The trim removed 0 bases at V and 1 base at J, leaving 3 bases unmatched. The V gene's germline CDR1 is SGDLS and CDR2 YYNGEE. The CDR3, as DNA: TGTGCCAGCAGCGTAGTCGGGGGGACCCAAGAGACCCAGTACTTC. Translated, it gives CASSVVGGTQETQYF.

The table lists this clone with a count of one. CDR3 in amino acids: CASGSGGQPQHF. CDR3 bases: TGTGCTAGTGGATCAGGAGGTCAGCCCCAGCATTTT. The gene calls are TRBV12-5 and TRBJ1-5; D is unclear. Germline CDR1 reads LGHNT; CDR2 reads FRNRAP. This CDR3 region has 12 residues. V lost 6 bases and J 6 bases, leaving 9 bases between the germline ends. Using reference TRBV12-5 and TRBJ1-5 for the parts outside the CDR3, the full variable domain is DARVTQTPRHKVTEMGQEVTMRCQPILGHNTVFWYRQTMMQGLELLAYFRNRAPLDDSGMPKDRFSAEMPDATLATLKIQPSEPRDSAVYFCASGSGGQPQHFGDGTRLSIL.